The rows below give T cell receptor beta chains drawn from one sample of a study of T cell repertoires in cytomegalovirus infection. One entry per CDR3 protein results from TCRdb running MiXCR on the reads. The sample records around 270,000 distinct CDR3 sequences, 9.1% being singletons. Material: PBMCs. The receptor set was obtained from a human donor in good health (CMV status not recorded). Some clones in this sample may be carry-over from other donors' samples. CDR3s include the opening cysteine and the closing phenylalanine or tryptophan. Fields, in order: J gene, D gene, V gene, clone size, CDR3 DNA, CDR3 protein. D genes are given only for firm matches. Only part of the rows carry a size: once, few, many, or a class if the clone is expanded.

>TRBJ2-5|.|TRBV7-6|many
TGTGCCAGCAGTCCAGGGATTCAAGAGACCCAGTACTTC
CASSPGIQETQYF
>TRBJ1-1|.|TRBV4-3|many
TGCGCCAGCAGCCAACTTCCCGGGGGTAACACTGAAGCTTTCTTT
CASSQLPGGNTEAFF
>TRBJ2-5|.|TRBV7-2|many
TGTGCCAGCAGCAAGGGACCAGAGACCCAGTACTTC
CASSKGPETQYF
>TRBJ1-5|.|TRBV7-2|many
TGTGCCAGCAGCCCGGACCTTAGCAATCAGCCCCAGCATTTT
CASSPDLSNQPQHF
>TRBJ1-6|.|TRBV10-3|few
TGTGCCATCAGTGAGGGCAGTTCTAATTCACCCCTCCACTTT
CAISEGSSNSPLHF
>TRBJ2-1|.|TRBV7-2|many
TGTGCCAGCAGCTTAAGGGGGGTTTGGGCGTTGGACGGCAATGAGCAGTTCTTC
CASSLRGVWALDGNEQFF
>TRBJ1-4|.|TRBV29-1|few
TGCAGCGTTGAAGATTTACCGGGAGAAAAACTGTTTTTT
CSVEDLPGEKLFF
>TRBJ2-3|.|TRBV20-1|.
TGCAGTGTTCAGGGACGGACATTCACAGATACGCAGTATTTT
CSVQGRTFTDTQYF
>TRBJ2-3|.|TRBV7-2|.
TGTGCCAGCAGCCCGTACCTGAGCACAGATACGCAGTATTTT
CASSPYLSTDTQYF
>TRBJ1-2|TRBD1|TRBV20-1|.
TGCAGTGCTGAGGACAGGGGGGCTAACTATGGCTACACCTTC
CSAEDRGANYGYTF
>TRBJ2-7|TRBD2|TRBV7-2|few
TGTGCCAGCAGACCTAGCGGGGGGGCGGGCGAGCAGTACTTC
CASRPSGGAGEQYF
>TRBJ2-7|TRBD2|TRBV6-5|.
TGTGCCAGCAGTTACTCGGAAAGCGGGACCTACGAGCAGTACTTC
CASSYSESGTYEQYF
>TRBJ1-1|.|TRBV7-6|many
TGTGCCAGCAGTCTCGATCCCCTGGATTCCGGGAACACTGAAGCTTTCTTT
CASSLDPLDSGNTEAFF
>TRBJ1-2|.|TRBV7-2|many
TGTGCCAGCAGCTTAATCGGGGACTGGGATGGCTACACCTTC
CASSLIGDWDGYTF
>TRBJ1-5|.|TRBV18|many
TGTGCCAGCTCACCAAGTGCGGGGCAGGGCGGCAATCAGCCCCAGCATTTT
CASSPSAGQGGNQPQHF
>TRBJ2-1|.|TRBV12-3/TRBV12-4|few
TGTGCCAGCAGCCTACAGGGGGGGTACAATGAGCAGTTCTTC
CASSLQGGYNEQFF
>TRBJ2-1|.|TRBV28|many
TGTGCCAGCAGTGCATCCGGGACCCTGAGGGAGTTCTTC
CASSASGTLREFF
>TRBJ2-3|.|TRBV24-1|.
TGTGCCACCAGTGACCCAGGAGTGTTGGATACGCAGTATTTT
CATSDPGVLDTQYF
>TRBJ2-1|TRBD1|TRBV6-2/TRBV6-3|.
TGTGCCAGCAGTTACCCAGAGACAGGGATCCATGAGCAGTTCTTC
CASSYPETGIHEQFF
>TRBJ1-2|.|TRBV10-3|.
TGTGCCATCCTAGGGACGGCCAAAGGTGGCTACACCTTC
CAILGTAKGGYTF
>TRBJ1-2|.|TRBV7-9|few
TGTGCCAGCACCTTACCCGGGAGAGGCTACACCTTC
CASTLPGRGYTF
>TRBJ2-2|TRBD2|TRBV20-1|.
TGCAGTGCTAGAGATCCAGGAGCGGGGGCCGGTGACACCGGGGAGCTGTTTTTT
CSARDPGAGAGDTGELFF
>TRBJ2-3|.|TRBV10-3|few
TGTGCCATCGGGACCGGGGGGCTAAGGACAGATACGCAGTATTTT
CAIGTGGLRTDTQYF
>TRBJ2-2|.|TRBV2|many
TGTGCCAGCAGTACCACCTCGCGACAGGACGGGGAGCTGTTTTTT
CASSTTSRQDGELFF
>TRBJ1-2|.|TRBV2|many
TGTGCCAGCAGGCTGACAGAGGCTAACTATGGCTACACCTTC
CASRLTEANYGYTF
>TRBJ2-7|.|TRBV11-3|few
TGTGCCAGCAGTTGGTCGGATAGCCGATACGAGCAGTACTTC
CASSWSDSRYEQYF
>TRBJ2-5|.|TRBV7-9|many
TGTGCCAGCAGCTCCGTCCGGGCCCTTGGGGCTGCGACCCAGTACTTC
CASSSVRALGAATQYF